These 14 T cell receptor beta chains were sequenced from one sample in a study of blood T cell repertoires in COVID-19. Profiled with immunoSEQ multiplex PCR; TCRdb holds only in-frame clones, not every one. Altogether approximately 66,000 clones are present, about 90% being singletons, with the ten largest covering over 6.5%. Source material: peripheral blood. The receptors were sampled from a man between 60 and 70 years old with acute or convalescent COVID-19.

This chain joins TRBV6-5 and TRBJ1-4, with 7 bases identical to TRBD1. The germline V gene encodes CDR1 MNHEY and CDR2 SVGAGI. J lost 8 bases, V lost 6 bases, and 6 bases had no gene match. The CDR3 spans 13 residues. This chain's CDR3 is CASRRGQGEKLFF. CDR3 nucleotide sequence: TGTGCCAGCAGGAGGGGGCAGGGAGAAAAACTGTTTTTT.

This rearrangement joins TRBV9 to TRBJ1-4; 10 positions agree with TRBD1. Germline-derived CDR1 and CDR2 are SGDLS and YYNGEE. The CDR3 spans 18 residues. Germline trimming cut 4 bases from V and 0 bases from J; bases unmatched to any gene: 9. CDR3 sequence reads: CASSSRTGGYATNEKLFF. The DNA of the CDR3 is TGTGCCAGCAGCTCCAGGACAGGGGGATATGCAACTAATGAAAAACTGTTTTTT.

The chain carries TRBV11-2 and TRBJ1-3; 7 bases align to TRBD1. Germline assignment: CDR1 SGHAT and CDR2 FQNNGV. This CDR3 has 15 amino acids. With 2 bases clipped from V and 3 bases from J, the junction kept 4 bases outside the gene matches. CDR3 region: CASSLQGTVGNTIYF. In DNA, the CDR3 is TGTGCCAGCAGCTTACAAGGGACAGTTGGAAACACCATATATTTT.

The chain is built from TRBV7-3 and TRBJ2-1, with 8 positions matching TRBD2. CDR1 and CDR2 from the germline V gene are SGHTA and FQGTGA. The CDR3 spans 19 residues. With V trimmed by 0 bases and J by 0 bases, 10 bases remained unmatched. CDR3: CASSLTFQIAGSSYNEQFF. The CDR3 bases are TGTGCCAGCAGCTTAACGTTTCAGATAGCGGGGAGCTCCTACAATGAGCAGTTCTTC.

The V and J genes are TRBV4-3 and TRBJ2-5; a weak D match, TRBD2 (5 bases). Trimming cost V 0 bases and J 4 bases, with 12 bases left between them. Germline CDR1 reads LGHNA; CDR2 reads YSLEER. The CDR3 spans 15 residues. The CDR3 DNA is TGCGCCAGCAGCCAAGATGCGACGGGGAGAGAGACCCAGTACTTC. This translates into CASSQDATGRETQYF.

The chain joins TRBV6-5 to TRBJ1-1; D is unresolved. V was shortened by 6 bases and J by 5 bases, with 16 bases between the two germline ends. CDR1 is MNHEY and CDR2 is SVGAGI in the germline V gene. This CDR3 spans 14 amino acids. CDR3 residues: CASRPGELGTEAFF. The CDR3 DNA reads as TGTGCCAGCAGACCCGGGGAGTTGGGGACTGAAGCTTTCTTT.

The gene calls are TRBV28 and TRBJ1-1; the match to TRBD1 covers 7 bases. CDR1 is MDHEN and CDR2 is SYDVKM in the germline V gene. The CDR3 runs to 14 residues. The trim removed 6 bases at V and 0 bases at J, leaving 4 bases unmatched. CDR3: CASRGGQLNTEAFF. The CDR3 DNA follows: TGTGCCAGCAGGGGGGGACAGCTGAACACTGAAGCTTTCTTT.

The J gene is TRBJ2-7, the V gene TRBV6-5, with D perhaps TRBD1 (6 bases). Per the germline V gene, CDR1 is MNHEY and CDR2 is SVGAGI. Trimming stripped 4 bases from V and 5 bases from J, with 12 bases between. This CDR3 is built from 13 residues. CDR3 nucleotides: TGTGCCAGCAGTTCCGGGACATACGACGAGCAGTACTTC. Translation gives CASSSGTYDEQYF.

This clone has only one observation. The genes are TRBV6-5 and TRBJ2-7; 9 nucleotides agree with TRBD1. From germline, CDR1 is MNHEY and CDR2 SVGAGI. The CDR3 loop spans 14 amino acids. Trimming removed 0 bases from V and 6 bases from J; junction bases left unmatched: 3. CDR3 sequence reads: CASSYSGTGSEQYF. The CDR3 DNA follows: TGTGCCAGCAGTTACTCCGGGACAGGGAGCGAGCAGTACTTC.

The chain uses TRBV6-5 and TRBJ1-1; D gene unclear. CDR3 length equals 14 residues. V lost 2 bases to trimming and J lost 2 bases, with 9 bases between them. CDR1 and CDR2 (germline): MNHEY, SVGAGI. In DNA, the CDR3 is TGTGCCAGCAGTTACGGAGTCCAAAACACTGAAGCTTTCTTT. Protein product: CASSYGVQNTEAFF.

V gene TRBV4-1 combines with J gene TRBJ2-7, with a tentative D call TRBD2 (6 bases). There are 15 residues in the CDR3. CDR1 and CDR2 (germline): MGHRA, YSYEKL. V was clipped by 0 bases and J by 3 bases, with 12 bases between them. CDR3 sequence reads: CASSQESRGGYEQYF. The CDR3 DNA reads as TGCGCCAGCAGCCAAGAGAGTAGGGGAGGCTACGAGCAGTACTTC.

This rearrangement joins TRBV18 to TRBJ1-2; unclear D gene. V was pared by 2 bases and J by 8 bases, with 15 bases between. CDR3 size: 14 residues. Germline CDR1 KGHSH, CDR2 LQKENI. CDR3: CASSPKEGRWGYTF. The CDR3 coding sequence is TGTGCCAGCTCACCAAAGGAGGGCCGGTGGGGCTACACCTTC.

This rearrangement joins TRBV7-8 to TRBJ1-6, with D possibly being TRBD1 (5 bases). CDR3 length: 15 residues. In germline, CDR1 is SGHVS, CDR2 FQNEAQ. Trimming removed 4 bases from V and 7 bases from J, with 14 bases in between. The DNA for the CDR3 is TGTGCCAGCAGCTCCGGACGGGCAGGGAATTCACCCCTCCACTTT. This gives the protein CASSSGRAGNSPLHF.

The V gene is TRBV6-2 or TRBV6-3, the J gene TRBJ2-3; maybe TRBD1 (6 bases). CDR3 length equals 16 residues. Between the trimmed V and J ends, which lost 0 bases and 0 bases, there was a span of 10 bases. The germline CDR1 and CDR2 sequences are MNHEY and SVGEGT. In DNA form, the CDR3 reads TGTGCCAGCAGTTACTCGGGACAACCTAGCACAGATACGCAGTATTTT. Protein product: CASSYSGQPSTDTQYF.